A single sample is the source of the 11 T cell receptor beta chains below, sequenced in a study of Graves' ophthalmopathy and Graves' hyperthyroidism. TCR beta CDR3 regions were amplified from RNA transcripts. HTBI-primed first-round RT-PCR preceded second-round multiplex PCR. TCRdb processed the multiplex PCR reads anew with MiXCR; each CDR3 protein has one entry. The sample has 900,000 to 1,200,000 distinct CDR3 sequences; 35% to 40% are singletons. The sample comprised peripheral blood or thyroid tissue (not recorded which). These receptors came from an adult man with Graves' hyperthyroidism.

The rearrangement links TRBV2 to TRBJ2-3, with D unresolved. V was clipped by 4 bases and J by 0 bases, with 23 bases between them. The CDR3 extends over 19 amino acids. From germline, CDR1 is SNHLY and CDR2 FYNNEI. The chain's CDR3 is CASSVSAPKYSSSTDTQYF. CDR3 coding DNA: TGTGCCAGCAGTGTTTCGGCCCCTAAATACAGCTCCAGCACAGATACGCAGTATTTT. Looking up the rest from reference TRBV2 and TRBJ2-3 gives the full variable domain: EPEVTQTPSHQVTQMGQEVILRCVPISNHLYFYWYRQILGQKVEFLVSFYNNEISEKSEIFDDQFSVERPDGSNFTLKIRSTKLEDSAMYFCASSVSAPKYSSSTDTQYFGPGTRLTVL.

A word on this clonotype: This may arise from a read error, as a much more abundant clone is one base away. The rearrangement links TRBV9 to TRBJ1-5, with no clear D. The CDR3 loop spans 9 amino acids. Per germline, CDR1 SGDLS and CDR2 YYNGEE. This CDR3 is CVSSGTQHF. For the CDR3, the DNA is TGTGTCAGCAGCGGTACCCAGCATTTT.

This clonotype occurred many times. V and J are TRBV2 and TRBJ1-5; TRBD1 aligns across 10 bases. V shed 5 bases and J 6 bases; nucleotides not matched to a gene: 7. This CDR3 contains 15 residues. From germline, CDR1 is SNHLY and CDR2 FYNNEI. The CDR3 protein is CASSLRQGAFQPQHF. The CDR3 coding sequence is TGTGCCAGCAGTCTAAGACAGGGGGCTTTTCAGCCCCAGCATTTT. Drawing the rest from reference TRBV2 and TRBJ1-5, the complete variable domain is EPEVTQTPSHQVTQMGQEVILRCVPISNHLYFYWYRQILGQKVEFLVSFYNNEISEKSEIFDDQFSVERPDGSNFTLKIRSTKLEDSAMYFCASSLRQGAFQPQHFGDGTRLSIL.

This rearrangement joins TRBV2 to TRBJ2-1; D gene unclear. The CDR3 length is 14 residues. V was shortened by 4 bases and J by 1 base, with 8 bases between the two germline ends. CDR1 is SNHLY and CDR2 is FYNNEI in the germline V gene. CDR3 nucleotides: TGTGCCAGCAGTGCTGCAGGATCCTACAATGAGCAGTTCTTC. Translating it yields CASSAAGSYNEQFF.

This clonotype has ten or more counts. Here the CDR3 reads CSAKEDSSNQPQHF. DNA for the CDR3: TGCAGTGCTAAAGAGGACAGCTCTAATCAGCCCCAGCATTTT. V usage is TRBV20-1 and J usage is TRBJ1-5; D might be TRBD1 (6 bases). V was pared by 4 bases and J by 4 bases, with 14 bases between. Germline values: CDR1 DFQATT, CDR2 SNEGSKA (reference sequence). The CDR3 loop spans 14 amino acids.

Only a few counts were recorded for this clonotype. The V call is TRBV5-6, the J call TRBJ2-5; weak D call: TRBD2 (6 bases). The CDR3 is 16 amino acids. Trimming stripped 2 bases from V and 5 bases from J, with 19 bases between. Germline CDR1 reads SGHDT; CDR2 reads YYEEEE. The CDR3: CASSFLLWGRTETQYF. For the CDR3, the DNA is TGTGCCAGCAGCTTCTTACTTTGGGGGAGGACGGAGACCCAGTACTTC. Looking up the rest from reference TRBV5-6 and TRBJ2-5 gives the full variable domain: DAGVTQSPTHLIKTRGQQVTLRCSPKSGHDTVSWYQQALGQGPQFIFQYYEEEERQRGNFPDRFSGHQFPNYSSELNVNALLLGDSALYLCASSFLLWGRTETQYFGPGTRLLVL.

The rearrangement links TRBV19 to TRBJ2-7, with D possibly TRBD1 on 5 matching bases. CDR1 and CDR2 from the germline V gene are LNHDA and SQIVND (reference sequence). The CDR3 is 12 amino acids. V was cut by 11 bases and J by 0 bases, with 11 bases left in between. Written as DNA, the CDR3 is TGTGCCGCAAAGACAGTCTCCTACGAGCAGTACTTC. This codes for CAAKTVSYEQYF.

There are a few counts of this clonotype. One end of the junction does not line up with germline, which may come from a read error. The chain has TRBV2 and TRBJ2-5, with unresolved D. The CDR3 is 12 residues long. Germline CDR1 reads SNHLY; CDR2 reads FYNNEI. CDR3 sequence reads: CASSEWVETQYF. In DNA form, the CDR3 reads TGTGCCAGCAGTGAATGGGTTGAGACTCAGTACTTC. The full variable domain, with the rest looked up from reference TRBV2 and TRBJ2-5, is EPEVTQTPSHQVTQMGQEVILRCVPISNHLYFYWYRQILGQKVEFLVSFYNNEISEKSEIFDDQFSVERPDGSNFTLKIRSTKLEDSAMYFCASSEWVETQYFGPGTRLLVL.

The chain links TRBV12-3 or TRBV12-4 to TRBJ1-4, with D tentatively TRBD1 (5 bases). This CDR3 comprises 15 residues. The ends were cut back, 2 bases at V and 7 bases at J, with 14 bases in the middle. CDR3: CASSLRDYFPEKLFF. DNA for the CDR3: TGTGCCAGCAGTTTACGGGACTACTTTCCTGAAAAACTGTTTTTT.

This clonotype has only a few counts. A much more abundant neighbour one base away suggests this may be a read error. The chain links TRBV14 to TRBJ1-1; 9 nucleotides align to TRBD1. Per the germline V gene, CDR1 is SGHDN and CDR2 is FVKESK. The CDR3 totals 15 residues. The CDR3 DNA reads as TGTGCCAGCAGTAAGAGGGGACAGGGATTCTCTGAAGTTTTCTTT. Its protein is CASSKRGQGFSEVFF.

V is TRBV7-2 and J is TRBJ2-5, with D tentatively TRBD1 (6 bases). Between the trimmed V and J ends, which lost 3 bases and 9 bases, there was a span of 11 bases. CDR1 and CDR2 (germline): SGHTA, FQGNSA. CDR3 length equals 12 residues. This CDR3 reads CASSFSEGAQYF. CDR3 sequence (DNA): TGTGCCAGCAGCTTCTCCGAGGGGGCCCAGTACTTC.